Reported below is one T cell receptor (beta chain). Its specific antigen is unknown. No much larger clone exists at a distance of one base, and base qualities are not known. Library preparation was by the immunoSEQ multiplex PCR assay. For the multiplex PCR, a mixture combining 60 forward primers for TCR Vbeta segments and 13 reverse primers for TCR Jbeta segments was used. The CDR3 region of rearranged TCR beta genes was amplified from genomic DNA with a multiplex PCR assay. On the Illumina HiSeq System, the amplified TCR beta libraries were sequenced as 87-base-pair reads. The authors' pipeline ran thus. In a later analysis, 70 million to 95 million unique TCR beta chains were counted across the 650 to 700 repertoires, and roughly 11 million of these chains were shared by at least two donors. Raw reads were error-corrected and collapsed into unique sequences by a nearest-neighbor algorithm in which closely related sequences were merged to remove PCR and sequencing errors. Alignment of CDR3 sequences to IMGT reference sequences was used to assign V, D and J gene segments. For a sequence to be retained, a match of at least six nucleotides to both a V gene segment and a J gene segment was required. A rearrangement counted as productive if the CDR3 had no stop codons and remained in frame with V and J, and every other rearrangement counted as non-productive. Following IMGT convention, CDR3 was defined as the stretch from the second conserved V-encoded cysteine to the conserved J-encoded phenylalanine. Sequences without an unambiguous match to a single V gene segment were excluded from the earlier analysis of a few hundred of the donors. An earlier analysis of fewer than 750 of the donors classified V segments as functional when productive rearrangements were above 56.7% and as segregating when the standard deviation between donors was above 5%. A statistical classification framework was developed to diagnose cytomegalovirus status using the catalog of TCR beta chain sequences. A later analysis assigned V and J genes by comparing TCR nucleotide sequences with IMGT/GENE-DB human TR gene sequences. A later analysis assigned CDR3 sequences and most-parsimonious VDJ recombination scenarios with the TCRdist pipeline. In a later analysis, every TCR beta chain was defined by the combination of its CDR3 amino acid sequence and its V-gene family, and reads without a unique V-gene family were dropped. As a way to deal with suspected cross-contamination and a sequencing artifact, a later analysis dropped 450 to 600 nucleotide sequences that were highly shared and had low generation probability. For each public chain, a later analysis derived a clonal expansion index from normalized ranks of inferred template counts within each repertoire. In a later analysis, generation probabilities were computed using a VDJ recombination model fitted to out-of-frame rearrangements, and the results were checked against IGoR. In a later analysis, hypergeometric tests were used to score TCR-TCR, TCR-HLA and TCR-CMV co-occurrence, with a repertoire-size bias correction applied to TCR pairs. To estimate false discovery rates, a later analysis permuted the HLA or CMV assignments 20 times. In a later analysis, co-occurring TCRs were grouped with DBSCAN, and TCRdist sequence similarity was added when clustering was performed within HLA-allele-positive subsets. Repertoires with fewer than 30,000 or more than 120,000 public chains, plus five repertoires with anomalous nucleotide sharing, were excluded from co-occurrence clustering. Imported from immuneACCESS, the table was reduced by TCRdb to in-frame sequences with V and J called. These copies leave out some clones; in studies compared against another copy, an unresolved V gene accounts for under half, and the cause of the remainder is not known. The V and J calls and clone size were taken over from that table, and D and trimming were inferred from the DNA. In all, the sample holds roughly 240,000 clones, and about four fifths of those were seen once. The ten largest clones capture 5.4% of the sample.

The CDR3 runs 16 amino acids, cysteine and phenylalanine included. The read is trimmed to its CDR3 DNA, 48 bases read in frame from base 1. CDR1 LNHDA and CDR2 SQIVND are derived from the germline V gene (reference sequence). Ends trimmed: V by 5 bases, J by 1 base; bases unmatched to a gene: 7. The record originates from a study of cytomegalovirus exposure and HLA in healthy donors (dated by TCRdb to 2017 to 2019). Turning to the overall study: According to an earlier analysis of 450 to 650 of the donors, about 179 million T cells yielded 117 million unique TCR beta sequences and roughly 280 Gb of sequence data. Roughly 300 gigabases of sequencing data and 80 million or so unique TCR sequences were included in an early release covering roughly 600 HLA-typed donors. The study used immunosequencing to profile the T cell repertoires of 666 subjects and linked those repertoires to cytomegalovirus serostatus. Among the roughly 380 genotyped donors, approximately 77% belonged to the genetic ancestry cluster associated with self-reported Caucasian donors. The study aimed to test whether cataloging public T cell receptors could reveal signatures of past pathogen exposure. Typing coverage differed by locus: A, B, C, DRB1 and DQB1 were typed in roughly 629-640 donors, DQA1 in about 500, DPA1 in 600 to 610, and DPB1 in 472. A later analysis re-examined previously published TCR beta repertoires from roughly 650 donors and added high-resolution HLA genotyping to investigate patterns of TCR occurrence. Rather than drawing on any new phenotypic data, the later analysis identified candidate immune exposures from TCR beta sequences and the way those sequences occurred across donors. Because of strong linkage in the cohort, five DR-DQ haplotypes were treated as single units for association and clustering. An earlier analysis of some 600 of the donors applied high-throughput TCR beta sequencing to assess whether each TCR beta V gene segment acted as functional or pseudogenic. Among over 350 genotyped donors of the cohort, an average of about 240,000 unique TCR beta nucleotide sequences were sequenced per donor, around a sixth of them non-productive. Besides the first cohort of hundreds of subjects, a separate validation cohort made up of 90 to 150 different subjects was used. HLA typing covered class I and class II loci at four-digit resolution. The study combined high-throughput TCR immunosequencing, statistical association of individual TCRs with disease status, and machine learning to predict cytomegalovirus infection status. Donor age, sex, ethnicity and CMV serostatus were compiled together with the repertoire data. All discovery cohort repertoires had been generated using a single sequencing platform. A later genetic analysis used genome-wide SNP genotypes for 398 of the 666 donors, treating that subset as a discovery cohort. Study-level results and caveats: Some IMGT-functional V segments, including TRBV6-2 and TRBV6-3, could not be told apart with the 87-base-pair reads, so those segments were excluded. Only TCR beta chains were sequenced in this cohort, and the absence of alpha or paired-chain data limited detectable features. The only immune exposure information available for the cohort was CMV serostatus. It was suggested by the authors that the approach could potentially be generalized to other disease states and immunological phenotypes. A group of highly shared sequence variants was considered likely to be a technical artifact of the sequencing pipeline. A later analysis reported that several top co-occurrence clusters appeared linked to parvovirus B19, influenza, CMV and Epstein-Barr virus. At a false discovery rate of 0.05, a later analysis linked 16,000 or so TCR beta sequences to specific HLA alleles. A few of the identified cytomegalovirus-associated TCR beta chains were confirmed in vitro to be specific for cytomegalovirus antigens. Compared with the approximately 670-donor mean, donors in an Asian-associated ancestry cluster had fewer N-insertions in productive TCRs, according to a later genetic analysis. A later analysis found that TCR association rates varied across HLA loci, with DRB1 alleles showing the most associated TCRs and HLA-C alleles the fewest. According to a later analysis, most CMV-associated TCR beta chains appeared to be HLA-restricted, and the HLA associations seemed to be driven largely by CMV exposure. Assigning TCR associations to individual alleles was difficult when HLA alleles, especially DR and DQ, strongly co-occurred. In an earlier analysis of a few hundred of the donors, most TCR beta V segments were observed in productive rearrangements about 87% or about 30% of the time, broadly matching IMGT annotations. The study gave a list of 150 to 200 TCR beta chains associated with cytomegalovirus. A further reported finding was that TCR beta sequences accurately predicted the HLA-A and HLA-B alleles for most subjects in the first cohort. In a later analysis, HLA-associated TCR beta chains showed more clonal expansion and lower generation probabilities than non-associated chains that were equally common. Because some donors lacked HLA typing at each locus, the association tests relied only on the typed subset. In a later genetic analysis, a missense DCLRE1C variant was associated with V-gene and J-gene trimming of TCR beta chains, and the association was replicated in an independent cohort. Most TCR sequences were seen in very few donors, while some public TCRs were found in many individuals. Approximately 18 rarely observed V segments, including chromosome 9 orphons, were excluded from the earlier analysis of a few hundred of the donors because counts were too low. Linkage disequilibrium might explain the correlated functional status among segregating V segments, but an unknown experimental factor could not be excluded. The classifier was reported to diagnose cytomegalovirus status with high specificity and sensitivity in both the original cohort and the validation cohort. Sequencing depth was assumed to be roughly uniform across donors in the presence/absence analyses, though that assumption may not hold.

In total, 666 healthy bone marrow donors made up the cohort. Cohort members were all nominally healthy when sampled, although unrecorded immune exposures were likely present. The donor tested CMV seropositive, placing the donor among the 289 seropositive members of the cohort. Each donor provided a peripheral blood sample, and peripheral blood mononuclear cells were used for TCR beta sequencing. The Qiagen DNeasy Blood Extraction Kit was used to extract genomic DNA from the blood cell samples. The origin of this receptor is a woman aged 35 to 49 in good health and CMV-seropositive. The V and J segments used are TRBV19 and TRBJ2-1, with TRBD2 identical over 8 junction bases. The sequenced sample was PBMCs. The nucleotide sequence is TGTGCCAGTAGTCAGAGCGGGAGCCGATCCTACAATGAGCAGTTCTTC. This sequence encodes CASSQSGSRSYNEQFF.